These T cell receptor beta chains were read from a single sample in a study of graft-versus-host responses after intestinal transplantation. Which antigens these TCRs recognize remains unknown. The protocol was immunoSEQ multiplex PCR, while the TCRdb copy is restricted to in-frame clones and leaves out a portion. The sample has roughly 100,000 clones, about 88% seen once. Sample: unstimulated CD4+ T cells sorted from spleen or lymph node cells, taken before intestinal transplant. The receptors come from a human donor who received an intestinal transplant. Each CDR3 is given with its conserved first and last residue. D genes are given only for firm matches. Clone size, where shown, is once, few, many, or a class for clones that have expanded.

-,TRBD1,TRBJ1-5,TRBV25-1,TGTGCCAGCAGTGATGGGGGACAGCTCTCTCAGCCCCAGCATTTT,CASSDGGQLSQPQHF
-,-,TRBJ2-2,TRBV6-1,TGTGCCAGCAGTGACGAGGGGGTCACCGGGGAGCTGTTTTTT,CASSDEGVTGELFF
-,-,TRBJ2-5,TRBV28,TGTGCCAGCAGTTTATTCCGGGCAGGGCGTCCAGAGACCCAGTACTTC,CASSLFRAGRPETQYF
once,-,TRBJ1-1,TRBV7-9,TGTGCCAGCAGTCTTCAGGGGAGAAACACTGAAGCTTTCTTT,CASSLQGRNTEAFF
-,-,TRBJ1-2,TRBV6-5,TGTGCCAGCAGCTCCCGGACACATGGCTACACCTTC,CASSSRTHGYTF
-,-,TRBJ1-1,TRBV11-2,TGTGCCAGCAGCTCAGGGTGGGGGAACACTGAAGCTTTCTTT,CASSSGWGNTEAFF
-,-,TRBJ2-2,TRBV7-3,TGTGCCAGCAGCTCCCTAGTTGACGGGGAGCTGTTTTTT,CASSSLVDGELFF
-,TRBD2,TRBJ2-2,TRBV7-3,TGTGCCAGCAGCCCGGGACTAGCGGGGGGTACCGGGGAGCTGTTTTTT,CASSPGLAGGTGELFF
-,TRBD1,TRBJ1-4,TRBV11-2,TGTGCCAGCAGCACCTCGGGACAGAAAGTGTTTTTT,CASSTSGQKVFF
-,-,TRBJ2-1,TRBV12-5,TGTGCTAGTGGTTTAGGGTCCGATGAGCAGTTCTTC,CASGLGSDEQFF
-,-,TRBJ2-1,TRBV6-1,TGTGCCAGCAGTGGAAGACCGGGATCCTACAATGAGCAGTTCTTC,CASSGRPGSYNEQFF
few,-,TRBJ2-4,TRBV4-1,TGCGCCAGCAGCTCATTTCAAGTTCTAGCCAAAAACATTCAGTACTTC,CASSSFQVLAKNIQYF
-,TRBD1,TRBJ2-5,TRBV4-2,TGTGCCAGCAGCCAAGGGGACAGGGCGTGGCAAGAGACCCAGTACTTC,CASSQGDRAWQETQYF
few,-,TRBJ2-5,TRBV4-2,TGTGCCAGCAGCCAGACGGCGGAGACCCAGTACTTC,CASSQTAETQYF
-,TRBD1,TRBJ2-7,TRBV5-1,TGCGCCAGCAGCACGACAGGGAGACCCTACGAGCAGTACTTC,CASSTTGRPYEQYF
-,-,TRBJ1-2,TRBV6-5,TGTGCCAGCAGTTCCGAGTACGGCCTGAATGGCTACACCTTC,CASSSEYGLNGYTF
-,TRBD1,TRBJ2-7,TRBV5-6,TGTGCCAGCAGCATCAACAGGGGAATTGTCGAGCAGTACTTC,CASSINRGIVEQYF
-,TRBD2,TRBJ2-5,TRBV4-2,TGTGCCAGCAGCCCTGCCCCGGCGGGGGGGCAAGAGACCCAGTACTTC,CASSPAPAGGQETQYF
-,TRBD1,TRBJ2-3,TRBV6-4,TGTGCCAGCAGGGGACAGGGGGCAGATACGCAGTATTTT,CASRGQGADTQYF
-,TRBD1,TRBJ2-5,TRBV5-4,TGTGCCAGCAGCCGGACAGGGGGGTCCCAAGAGACCCAGTACTTC,CASSRTGGSQETQYF
-,TRBD1,TRBJ1-5,TRBV7-9,TGTGCCAGCAGCTTAGGAGGGGGCGGGCAGCCCCAGCATTTT,CASSLGGGGQPQHF
-,-,TRBJ1-2,TRBV6-5,TGTGCCAGCAGTTATCGGGCCGCCTCCCTTGATGGCTACACCTTC,CASSYRAASLDGYTF
-,TRBD2,TRBJ2-1,TRBV6-4,TGTGCCAGCAGTGCCCCACTAGCGGGATTTTGCGGTGAGCAGTTCTTC,CASSAPLAGFCGEQFF
-,-,TRBJ2-5,TRBV2,TGTGCCAGCAGAACCTACGCAGGATCAGGGCTGGAGACCCAGTACTTC,CASRTYAGSGLETQYF
once,-,TRBJ1-1,TRBV28,TGTGCCAGCAGTTTAGTGTATACAGGGAACACTGAAGCTTTCTTT,CASSLVYTGNTEAFF
-,-,TRBJ1-5,TRBV4-1,TGCGCCAGCAGCCAGGGGACCGATTATAGCAATCAGCCCCAGCATTTT,CASSQGTDYSNQPQHF
once,-,TRBJ2-7,TRBV27,TGTGCCAGCAAACGCGGTACGGGGAGCACCTACGAGCAGTACTTC,CASKRGTGSTYEQYF
-,-,TRBJ1-1,TRBV7-9,TGTGCCAGCAGCTTCACAGGGAGCACTGAAGCTTTCTTT,CASSFTGSTEAFF
-,TRBD1,TRBJ1-5,TRBV19,TGTGCCAGTAGCCGGGACAGGGTTGAGCCCCAGCATTTT,CASSRDRVEPQHF
-,TRBD1,TRBJ1-6,TRBV13,TGTGCCAGCAGCTTGACAGGGGGCAGAGAGGATCTCTATAATTCACCCCTCCACTTT,CASSLTGGREDLYNSPLHF
once,-,TRBJ1-5,TRBV7-9,TGTGCCAGCAGCTTAAGTAGCAATCAGCCCCAGCATTTT,CASSLSSNQPQHF
-,-,TRBJ2-1,TRBV18,TGTGCCAGCTCACGCCCCTCGGAGGGATCCTACAATGAGCAGTTCTTC,CASSRPSEGSYNEQFF
-,TRBD1,TRBJ2-7,TRBV7-2,TGTGCCAGCAGCTTAGTGGGACAGGGGTCCTACGAGCAGTACTTC,CASSLVGQGSYEQYF
-,TRBD2,TRBJ2-5,TRBV7-2,TGTGCCACCAAAGGGTCGGCGGGAGGGGCCACCCAGTACTTC,CATKGSAGGATQYF
-,-,TRBJ1-2,TRBV11-2,TGTGCCAGCAGCTTAGTGGGGGGCGCGAACTATGGCTACACCTTC,CASSLVGGANYGYTF
-,TRBD1,TRBJ2-3,TRBV7-3,TGTGCCAGCAGCTTAATGGCAGGGGGCCATGGCGATACGCAGTATTTT,CASSLMAGGHGDTQYF
-,TRBD1,TRBJ2-7,TRBV19,TGTGCCAGTAGTGCAGGACAGGGGCAATCCTACGAGCAGTACTTC,CASSAGQGQSYEQYF
-,-,TRBJ2-1,TRBV18,TGTGCCAGCTCACCAGACAGCAGAGGGGAGCAGTTCTTC,CASSPDSRGEQFF
-,-,TRBJ2-1,TRBV5-1,TGCGCCAGCAGCCACCGGGAACCTTACAATGAGCAGTTCTTC,CASSHREPYNEQFF
few,-,TRBJ2-7,TRBV7-4,TGTGCCAGCAGCTTAGTTGGGGTCGGGGCATTTTTTTCCGAGCAGTACTTC,CASSLVGVGAFFSEQYF
-,-,TRBJ1-5,TRBV2,TGTGCCAGCAGTGTGCGGTACAATCAGCCCCAGCATTTT,CASSVRYNQPQHF
-,-,TRBJ1-3,TRBV10-3,TGTGCCATCAGGCTTGGCCAGCTAACTGGAAACACCATATATTTT,CAIRLGQLTGNTIYF
-,-,TRBJ2-7,TRBV28,TGTGCCAGCAGCTTGACAAGGCCTTACGAGCAGTACTTC,CASSLTRPYEQYF
-,TRBD1,TRBJ1-6,TRBV4-1,TGCGCCAGCAGCCAAGTTCGAGGGGACAGGGCTTCACCCCTCCACTTT,CASSQVRGDRASPLHF
-,TRBD1,TRBJ2-7,TRBV2,TGTGCCAGCAGCGAACAGGGGGCACAGGAGCAGTACTTC,CASSEQGAQEQYF
-,-,TRBJ2-3,TRBV4-1,TGCGCCAGCAGCCAAGAGGTAGCGTGGGACACAGATACGCAGTATTTT,CASSQEVAWDTDTQYF
-,TRBD2,TRBJ2-6,TRBV7-3,TGTGCCAGCAGCTTTGGGCGGGGTGAGGTAGCGGGAGAAAGAACTGGGGCCAACGTCCTGACTTTC,CASSFGRGEVAGERTGANVLTF
-,-,TRBJ2-3,TRBV7-9,TGTGCCAGCAGCTTAGCGGCTCTGGGGGAGGTAGATACGCAGTATTTT,CASSLAALGEVDTQYF
-,-,TRBJ1-2,TRBV4-1,TGCGCCAGCAGCCCTGGACCGTATAACCTATCTGGCTACACCTTC,CASSPGPYNLSGYTF
-,TRBD2,TRBJ2-7,TRBV19,TGTGCCAGTAGTATGAGCTGGTCTAGCGGGAGCTACGAGCAGTACTTC,CASSMSWSSGSYEQYF
-,-,TRBJ1-6,TRBV28,TGCGCCAGCAACCCCCCCCCGGTCAATAATTCACCCCTCCACTTT,CASNPPPVNNSPLHF
once,-,TRBJ2-6,TRBV5-1,TGCGCCAGCAGCTTGGGACAAAAATCTGGGGCCAACGTCCTGACTTTC,CASSLGQKSGANVLTF
once,-,TRBJ2-2,TRBV5-4,TGTGCCAGCAGCTCCAGACAGAACACCGGGGAGCTGTTTTTT,CASSSRQNTGELFF
-,-,TRBJ2-7,TRBV9,TGTGCCAGCAGCGTAGGCCACGGGAACCTCTACGAGCAGTACTTC,CASSVGHGNLYEQYF
-,TRBD1,TRBJ1-2,TRBV9,TGTGCCAGCAGCGTAGGCGACTCGGGACAGGGGGATGGCTACACCTTC,CASSVGDSGQGDGYTF